The TCR beta chain under discussion was sequenced for a study of T cell responses to AZD1222 COVID-19 vaccine. TCRdb keeps only in-frame clones here, not all; method: immunoSEQ multiplex PCR. The table has about 140,000 clones, around nine tenths seen once. Notes on this clone: Its antigen is not known.

General observations from the study: In a largely white British group with more females than males, clonal diversity was possibly underestimated.

CDR3 length: 14 residues. Germline V gene lookup returns CDR1 MDHEN and CDR2 SYDVKM. The V gene lost 1 base and the J gene lost 6 bases, with 7 bases spanning the gap. This TCR came from an adult in good health. The sequencing used peripheral blood, collected on day 0 of AZD1222 vaccination. The chain uses TRBV28 and TRBJ1-6; D perhaps matches TRBD1 (5 bases). The CDR3 loop reads CASSLLDSNSPLHF. CDR3 DNA sequence: TGTGCCAGCAGTTTATTAGACAGTAATTCACCCCTCCACTTT.